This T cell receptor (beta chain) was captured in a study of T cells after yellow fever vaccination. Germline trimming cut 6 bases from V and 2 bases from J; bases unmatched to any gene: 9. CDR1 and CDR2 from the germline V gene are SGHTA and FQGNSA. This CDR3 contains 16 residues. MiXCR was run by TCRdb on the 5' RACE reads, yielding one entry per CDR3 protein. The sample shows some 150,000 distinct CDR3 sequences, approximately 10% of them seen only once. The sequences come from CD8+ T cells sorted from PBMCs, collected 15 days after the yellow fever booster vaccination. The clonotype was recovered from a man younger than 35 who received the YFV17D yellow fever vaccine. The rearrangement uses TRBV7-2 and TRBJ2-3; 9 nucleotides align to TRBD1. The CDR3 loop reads CASRPDRGFVTDTQYF. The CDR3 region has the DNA TGTGCCAGCAGACCAGACAGGGGGTTTGTCACAGATACGCAGTATTTT.